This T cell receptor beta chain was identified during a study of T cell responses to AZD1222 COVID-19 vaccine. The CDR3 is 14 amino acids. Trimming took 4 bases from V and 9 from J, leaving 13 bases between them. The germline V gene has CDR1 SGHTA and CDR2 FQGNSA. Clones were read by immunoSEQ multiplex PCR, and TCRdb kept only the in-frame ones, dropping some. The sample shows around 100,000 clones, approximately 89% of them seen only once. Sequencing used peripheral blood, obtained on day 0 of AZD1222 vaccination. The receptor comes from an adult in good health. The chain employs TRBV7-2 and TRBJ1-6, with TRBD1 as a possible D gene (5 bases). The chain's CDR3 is CASSSPFRASPLHF. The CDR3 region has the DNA TGTGCCAGCAGCTCCCCTTTCAGGGCTTCACCCCTCCACTTT.